These 8 T cell receptor beta chains were all obtained from the same sample, sequenced in a study of siplizumab effects on memory and regulatory T cells (dated by TCRdb to between 2019 and 2020). Preparation of the library involved the immunoSEQ multiplex PCR assay. Imported from immuneACCESS, the table was reduced by TCRdb to in-frame sequences with V and J called. These copies leave out some clones; in studies compared against another copy, an unresolved V gene accounts for under half, and the cause of the remainder is not known. The table for this sample lists about 82,000 clones; roughly 90% of them were counted only once. Approximately 1.4% of the sample is held by the ten biggest clonotypes. Sequencing was done on a sample of Tregs sorted from blood. The receptors come from a human donor in good health.

The chain links TRBV7-9 to TRBJ2-7; a possible D gene is TRBD1 (6 bases). The CDR3 loop spans 13 amino acids. The germline V and J ends were trimmed by 11 bases and 7 bases, with 21 bases remaining between them. From germline, CDR1 is SEHNR and CDR2 FQNEAQ (reference sequence). The CDR3 DNA sequence: TGTGCCGGACAGAGGGGGTCCCCTGAAGAGCAGTACTTC. Its translation is CAGQRGSPEEQYF.

The chain couples TRBV2 to TRBJ1-3, with D perhaps matching TRBD1 (6 bases). The CDR3 is made up of 13 amino acids. Germline V gene sequence: CDR1 SNHLY, CDR2 FYNNEI. V was trimmed by 5 bases and J by 4 bases, leaving 9 bases between them. For the CDR3, the DNA is TGTGCCAGCAGTAACAGGGCGGGAAACACCATATATTTT. Translation: CASSNRAGNTIYF.

The chain recombines TRBV7-2 with TRBJ2-2; the D call may be TRBD1 or TRBD2 (6 bases each). Per germline, CDR1 SGHTA and CDR2 FQGNSA. Trimming pared 4 bases from V and 4 bases from J, leaving 22 bases between. This CDR3 contains 18 residues. In DNA, the CDR3 is TGTGCCAGCAGCTCTCCGGGGAGGTGGGGGGCGGGCACCGGGGAGCTGTTTTTT. This encodes CASSSPGRWGAGTGELFF.

The chain recombines TRBV6-6 with TRBJ1-4, with 8 positions matching TRBD1. V was clipped by 4 bases and J by 15 bases; unmatched bases: 7. Germline values: CDR1 MNHNY, CDR2 SVGAGI (reference sequence). The CDR3 totals 12 residues. CDR3 amino acids: CASSSGQGTMFF. In DNA form, the CDR3 reads TGTGCCAGCAGTTCAGGACAGGGTACGATGTTTTTT.

The rearrangement uses TRBV11-2 and TRBJ2-7, with 10 bases fitting TRBD2. CDR3 length: 15 residues. After removal of 5 bases from V and 0 bases from J, the junction contained 4 bases not matched to a gene. The germline CDR1 and CDR2 sequences are SGHAT and FQNNGV. DNA for the CDR3: TGTGCCAGCAGCCTTGAGCGGGGGGGCTCCTACGAGCAGTACTTC. It specifies CASSLERGGSYEQYF.

This clone was seen only once. The chain combines TRBV5-1 with TRBJ2-3, with 9 bases matching TRBD2. Germline V gene data show CDR1 as SGHRS and CDR2 as YFSETQ. The V segment lost 4 bases and the J segment 7 bases; nucleotides outside the gene matches: 10. The CDR3 has 15 residues. CDR3 in DNA: TGCGCCAGCAGCCCTAGCGGGGAGACCTACCATACGCAGTATTTT. This sequence encodes CASSPSGETYHTQYF. The whole variable domain, filled in from reference TRBV5-1 and TRBJ2-3, reads KAGVTQTPRYLIKTRGQQVTLSCSPISGHRSVSWYQQTPGQGLQFLFEYFSETQRNKGNFPGRFSGRQFSNSRSEMNVSTLELGDSALYLCASSPSGETYHTQYFGPGTRLTVL.

The CDR3 DNA sequence: TGCGCCAGCAGCTTTAGACGGGGAAATGAAAAACTGTTTTTT. Its protein is CASSFRRGNEKLFF. This chain uses TRBV4-1 with TRBJ1-4; no clear D gene. The CDR3 runs 14 residues. CDR1 and CDR2 (germline): MGHRA, YSYEKL. Between the trimmed V and J ends, which lost 5 bases and 5 bases, there was a span of 12 bases.

V gene TRBV7-2 combines with J gene TRBJ2-5; 7 bases agree with TRBD2. V shed 5 bases and J 5 bases; nucleotides not matched to a gene: 8. Germline CDR1 and CDR2: SGHTA and FQGNSA. The CDR3 runs to 14 residues. For the CDR3, the DNA is TGTGCCAGCAGCCCCGGGAGGCAGAGGGAGACCCAGTACTTC. This codes for CASSPGRQRETQYF.